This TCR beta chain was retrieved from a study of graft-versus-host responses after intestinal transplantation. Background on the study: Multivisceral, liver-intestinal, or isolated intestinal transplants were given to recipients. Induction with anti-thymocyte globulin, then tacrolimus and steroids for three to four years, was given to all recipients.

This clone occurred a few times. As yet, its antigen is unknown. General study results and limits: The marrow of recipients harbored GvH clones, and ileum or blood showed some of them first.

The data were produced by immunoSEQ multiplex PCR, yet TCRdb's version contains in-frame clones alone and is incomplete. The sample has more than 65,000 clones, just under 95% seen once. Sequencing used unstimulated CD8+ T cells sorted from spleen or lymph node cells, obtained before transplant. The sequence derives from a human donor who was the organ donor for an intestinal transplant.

CDR3 nucleotide sequence: TGTGCCAGCAGCCCCCGGACAGGGCGCTACGAGCAGTACTTC. Translation gives CASSPRTGRYEQYF. This rearrangement joins TRBV7-9 to TRBJ2-7; 8 bases line up with TRBD1. The V and J ends lost 5 bases and 3 bases, in that order; junction bases with no gene match: 6. Germline loops: CDR1 SEHNR, CDR2 FQNEAQ (reference sequence). The CDR3 has 14 residues.